Listed below are T cell receptor beta chains from one sample, sequenced in a study of blood T cells in healthy people across ages. TCRdb reanalysed the 5' RACE reads using MiXCR and keeps one entry per CDR3 protein. Here the sample spans fewer than 2,000,000 distinct CDR3 sequences, about 31% being singletons. The sequencing sample was made of blood. Receptors were obtained from a woman aged 25 to 39 in good health. The CDR3 runs from the conserved cysteine through the conserved F or W.

CDR3aa,len,v_gene
CASSLYRAPVNYGYTF,16,TRBV27
CASSDQGGPYGYTF,14,TRBV9
CASSELLAGGPTGELFF,17,TRBV2
CSVRTGPGTQYF,12,TRBV29-1
CASSPGFRAGETQYF,15,TRBV7-3
CASNVAPVYNEQFF,14,TRBV5-6
CATTQGSGGASGYTF,15,TRBV15
CASSLGLPNEQFF,13,TRBV5-1
CASSPLSGSATDTQYF,16,TRBV5-1
CASSTLTSGNREQYF,15,TRBV5-1
CASSLAGKPTGELFF,15,TRBV5-1
CASSQPGADMSGWETQYF,18,TRBV3-1
CASSLSRRGPQHF,13,TRBV13
CAISEPPVGDYSYEQYF,17,TRBV10-3
CASSPSQGRNTEAFF,15,TRBV18
CSVEDQGGGNGYTF,14,TRBV29-1
CASSRDRGEDTQYF,14,TRBV27
CASSDGQGPGYEQYF,15,TRBV6-6
CTSSASGRGGTDTQYF,16,TRBV4-1
CASSPSSVLLVINEQFF,17,TRBV7-2
CASSLRGQVSYEQYF,15,TRBV7-8
CASGPCSRRAGGRNEQFF,18,TRBV6-1
CASSVAPLRETQYF,14,TRBV9
CASSEEGNAAANTDTQYF,18,TRBV2
CSARGGTSASTDTQYF,16,TRBV20-1